The clone carrying this T cell receptor beta chain was seen a handful of times. The antigen remains undetermined. Germline values: CDR1 DFQATT, CDR2 SNEGSKA (reference sequence). V shed 5 bases and J 7 bases; nucleotides not matched to a gene: 7. The CDR3 is 13 residues long. Each CDR3 protein gets one entry after TCRdb re-called the 5' RACE reads with MiXCR. The table records approximately 540,000 distinct CDR3 sequences, roughly 12% of them present only once. The data were taken from a study of CD8 T cells in ankylosing spondylitis. Study conclusions and caveats: Typical of ankylosing spondylitis blood, it appeared, was a TCR beta motif of roughly eight highly homologous variants.

This rearrangement joins TRBV20-1 to TRBJ2-1, with TRBD2 matching 8 bases. The sequence was obtained from a male donor with ankylosing spondylitis. Sample: blood, either unsorted or a sorted T cell fraction (not recorded which). The CDR3 region has the DNA TGCAGTGCTTCCGGGACTAGGAGGAATGAGCAGTTCTTC. It translates to CSASGTRRNEQFF.